This T cell receptor beta chain was recorded in a study of blood T cell repertoires in COVID-19. About the research overall: The study drew acute and convalescent COVID-19 samples from the United States, Italy and Spain. T cells, B-cell-depleted T cells, or PBMCs provided the cDNA or gDNA that served as material.

Authors' processing steps: For nucleated cells, counts were estimated from reference gene primer amplification. This table comes from immunoSEQ multiplex PCR, and its TCRdb copy is limited to in-frame clones, with some not included. Clone size and V and J calls were adopted from that table, with D and trimming inferred from the DNA. The sample includes approximately 110,000 clones, 85% of them seen just once. The CDR3 runs to 17 residues. J lost 0 bases, V lost 3 bases, and 7 bases had no gene match. CDR1 and CDR2 (germline): SGDLS, YYNGEE. The chain employs TRBV9 and TRBJ2-5; the match to TRBD2 covers 11 bases. The TCR sequence derives from a human donor in a cohort sampled during active COVID-19. The sample taken for sequencing was peripheral blood. CDR3 DNA sequence: TGTGCCAGCAGCGGCTCTCTAGCGGGAGGCAACCAAGAGACCCAGTACTTC. Its translation is CASSGSLAGGNQETQYF.